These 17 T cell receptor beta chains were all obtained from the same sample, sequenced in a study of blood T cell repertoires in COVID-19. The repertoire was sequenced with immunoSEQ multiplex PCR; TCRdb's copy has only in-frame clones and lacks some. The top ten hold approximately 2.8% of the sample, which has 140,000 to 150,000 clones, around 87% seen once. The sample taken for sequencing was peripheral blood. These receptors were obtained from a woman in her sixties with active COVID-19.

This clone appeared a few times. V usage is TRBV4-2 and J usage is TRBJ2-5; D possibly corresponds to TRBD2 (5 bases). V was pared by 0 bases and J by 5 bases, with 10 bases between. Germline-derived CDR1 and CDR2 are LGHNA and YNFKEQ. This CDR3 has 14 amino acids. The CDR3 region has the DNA TGTGCCAGCAGCCAAGACTCGGGAACGGAGACCCAGTACTTC. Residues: CASSQDSGTETQYF.

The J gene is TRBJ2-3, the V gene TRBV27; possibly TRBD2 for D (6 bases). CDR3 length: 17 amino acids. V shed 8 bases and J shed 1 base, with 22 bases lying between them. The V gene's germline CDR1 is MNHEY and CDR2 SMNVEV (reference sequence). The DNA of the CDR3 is TGTGCCAGCGCGAGGGCGGGACGGGCTATCGGCACAGATACGCAGTATTTT. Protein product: CASARAGRAIGTDTQYF.

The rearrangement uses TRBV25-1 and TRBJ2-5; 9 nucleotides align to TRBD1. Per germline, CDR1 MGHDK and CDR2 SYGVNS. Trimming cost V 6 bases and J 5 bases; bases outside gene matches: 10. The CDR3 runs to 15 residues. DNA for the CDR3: TGTGCCAGCAGGAAACAGGGGGCTAGGTGGGAGACCCAGTACTTC. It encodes CASRKQGARWETQYF.

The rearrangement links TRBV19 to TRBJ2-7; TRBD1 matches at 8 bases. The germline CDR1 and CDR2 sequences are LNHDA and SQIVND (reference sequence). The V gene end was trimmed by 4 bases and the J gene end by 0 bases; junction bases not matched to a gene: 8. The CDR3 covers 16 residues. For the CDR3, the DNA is TGTGCCAGTAGTAGCGGACAGGGCCCCTTCTCCTACGAGCAGTACTTC. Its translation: CASSSGQGPFSYEQYF.

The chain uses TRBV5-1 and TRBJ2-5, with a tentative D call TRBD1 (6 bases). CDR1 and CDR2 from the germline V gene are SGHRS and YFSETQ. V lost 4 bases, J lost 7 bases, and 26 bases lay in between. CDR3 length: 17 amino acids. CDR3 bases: TGCGCCAGCAGCCCCCGCCCCCCCGGGACATTCGAAGGGACCCAGTACTTC. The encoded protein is CASSPRPPGTFEGTQYF.

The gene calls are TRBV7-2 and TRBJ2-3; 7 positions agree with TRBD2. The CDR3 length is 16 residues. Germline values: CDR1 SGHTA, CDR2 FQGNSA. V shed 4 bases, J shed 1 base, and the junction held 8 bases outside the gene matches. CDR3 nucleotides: TGTGCCAGCAGCTCAGGAAAGGGGAGGGGCACAGATACGCAGTATTTT. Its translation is CASSSGKGRGTDTQYF.

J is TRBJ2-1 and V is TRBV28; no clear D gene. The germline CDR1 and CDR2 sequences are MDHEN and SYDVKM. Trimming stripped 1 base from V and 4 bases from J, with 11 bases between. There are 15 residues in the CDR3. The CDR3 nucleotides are TGTGCCAGCAGTTTATTCTCTCCCTTGTACAATGAGCAGTTCTTC. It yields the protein CASSLFSPLYNEQFF.

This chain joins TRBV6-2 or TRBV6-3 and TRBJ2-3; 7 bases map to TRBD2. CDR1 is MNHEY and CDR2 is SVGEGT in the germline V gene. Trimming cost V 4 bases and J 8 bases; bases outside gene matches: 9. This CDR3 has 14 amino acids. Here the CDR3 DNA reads TGTGCCAGCAGTTTCTGGACTAGTCGGTTTACGCAGTATTTT. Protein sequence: CASSFWTSRFTQYF.

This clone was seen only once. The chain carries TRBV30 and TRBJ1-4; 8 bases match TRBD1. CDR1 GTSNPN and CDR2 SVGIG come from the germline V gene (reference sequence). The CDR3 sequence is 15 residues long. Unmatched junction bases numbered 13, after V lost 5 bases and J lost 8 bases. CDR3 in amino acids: CAWGYPQGEGEKLFF. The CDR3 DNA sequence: TGTGCCTGGGGGTACCCACAGGGGGAAGGGGAAAAACTGTTTTTT.

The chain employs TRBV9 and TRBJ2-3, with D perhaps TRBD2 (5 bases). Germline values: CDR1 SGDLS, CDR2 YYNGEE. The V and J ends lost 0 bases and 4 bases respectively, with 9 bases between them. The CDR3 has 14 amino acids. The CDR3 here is CASSVGSSADTQYF. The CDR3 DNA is TGTGCCAGCAGCGTAGGTAGTAGCGCAGATACGCAGTATTTT.

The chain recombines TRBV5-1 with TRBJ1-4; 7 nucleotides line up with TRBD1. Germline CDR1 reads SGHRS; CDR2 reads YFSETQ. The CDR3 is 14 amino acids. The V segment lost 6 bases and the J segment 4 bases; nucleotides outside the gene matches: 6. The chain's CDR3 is CASTRQGSNEKLFF. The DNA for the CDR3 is TGCGCCAGCACCCGACAGGGAAGTAATGAAAAACTGTTTTTT.

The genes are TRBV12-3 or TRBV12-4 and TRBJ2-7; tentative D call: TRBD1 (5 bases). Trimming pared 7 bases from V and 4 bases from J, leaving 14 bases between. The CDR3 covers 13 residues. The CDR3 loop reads CASTLAGLYEQYF. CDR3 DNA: TGTGCCAGCACCCTCGCAGGGCTTTACGAGCAGTACTTC.

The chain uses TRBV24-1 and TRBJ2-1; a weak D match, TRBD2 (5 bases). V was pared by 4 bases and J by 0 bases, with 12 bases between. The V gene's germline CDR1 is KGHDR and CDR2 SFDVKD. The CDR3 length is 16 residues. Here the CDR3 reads CATSDLTGSSYNEQFF. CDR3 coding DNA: TGTGCCACCAGTGACCTGACGGGGAGCTCCTACAATGAGCAGTTCTTC.

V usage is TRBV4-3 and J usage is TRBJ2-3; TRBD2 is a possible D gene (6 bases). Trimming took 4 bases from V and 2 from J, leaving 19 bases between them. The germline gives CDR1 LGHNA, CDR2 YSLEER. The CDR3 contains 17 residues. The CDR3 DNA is TGCGCCAGCAGCCCGGGCCCTGGGAGGAAACACACAGATACGCAGTATTTT. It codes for CASSPGPGRKHTDTQYF.

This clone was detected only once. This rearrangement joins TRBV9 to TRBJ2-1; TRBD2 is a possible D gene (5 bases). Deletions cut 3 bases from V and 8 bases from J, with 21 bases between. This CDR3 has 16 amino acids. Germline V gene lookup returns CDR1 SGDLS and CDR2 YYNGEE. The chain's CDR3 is CASSAQRAVMWDEQFF. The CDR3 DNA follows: TGTGCCAGCAGCGCCCAACGAGCGGTAATGTGGGATGAGCAGTTCTTC.

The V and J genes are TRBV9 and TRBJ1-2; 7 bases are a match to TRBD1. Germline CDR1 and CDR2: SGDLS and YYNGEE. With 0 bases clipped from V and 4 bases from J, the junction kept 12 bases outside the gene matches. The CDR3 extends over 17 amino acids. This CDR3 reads CASSVGVGGLTSYGYTF. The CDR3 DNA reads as TGTGCCAGCAGCGTAGGGGTAGGGGGCTTGACTAGCTATGGCTACACCTTC.

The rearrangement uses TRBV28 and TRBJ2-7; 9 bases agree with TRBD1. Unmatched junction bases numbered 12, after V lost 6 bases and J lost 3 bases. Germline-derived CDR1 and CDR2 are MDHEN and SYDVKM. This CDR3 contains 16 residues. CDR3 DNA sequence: TGTGCCAGCAGCTATACAGAACAGGGGGCTAACTACGAGCAGTACTTC. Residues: CASSYTEQGANYEQYF.